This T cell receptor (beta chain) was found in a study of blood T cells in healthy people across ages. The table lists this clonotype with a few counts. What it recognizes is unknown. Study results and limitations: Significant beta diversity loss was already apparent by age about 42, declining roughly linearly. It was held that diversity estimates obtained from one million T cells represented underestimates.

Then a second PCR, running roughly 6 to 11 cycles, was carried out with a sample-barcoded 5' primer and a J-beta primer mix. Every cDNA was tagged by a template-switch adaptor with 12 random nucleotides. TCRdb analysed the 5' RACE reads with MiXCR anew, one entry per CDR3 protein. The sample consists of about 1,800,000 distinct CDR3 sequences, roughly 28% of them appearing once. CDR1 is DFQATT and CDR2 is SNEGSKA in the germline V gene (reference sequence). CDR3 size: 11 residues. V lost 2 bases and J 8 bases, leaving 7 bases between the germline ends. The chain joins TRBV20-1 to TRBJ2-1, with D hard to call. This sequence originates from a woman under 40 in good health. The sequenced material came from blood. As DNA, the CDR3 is TGCAGTGCTAGACCCCAGGATGAGCAGTTCTTC. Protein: CSARPQDEQFF.